Shown below are 21 T cell receptor beta chains from a single sample sequenced in a study of CD8+CD57+ T cells in acquired aplastic anemia. Patients picked for sequencing had shown CD8+CD57+ cell expansion detected by flow cytometry. TCR beta VDJ combinations and CDR3 sequences were profiled from genomic DNA. TCRdb recomputed calls from the reads with MiXCR, one row per CDR3 protein. The sample consists of fewer than 85,000 distinct CDR3 sequences, 55% to 75% of them appearing once. Sequenced material: sorted CD4+, CD8+, or CD8+CD57+ T cells (not recorded which) from PBMCs. These receptors all come from a human donor with aplastic anemia.

The chain employs TRBV20-1 and TRBJ1-2; 10 bases are shared with TRBD1. This CDR3 region has 14 residues. CDR1 is DFQATT and CDR2 is SNEGSKA in the germline V gene (reference sequence). Losses at the gene ends were 8 bases for V and 3 bases for J; bases not matched to a gene: 9. The CDR3 DNA follows: TGCAGTTCATATATTGGACAGGGGGACTATGGCTACACCTTC. This codes for CSSYIGQGDYGYTF.

This clonotype was counted at least ten times. The V call is TRBV19, the J call TRBJ1-5; 8 positions match TRBD1. V was pared by 5 bases and J by 4 bases, with 7 bases of the junction left unmatched. CDR3 length: 15 amino acids. Germline loops: CDR1 LNHDA, CDR2 SQIVND (reference sequence). CDR3 loop: CASSPGQVGNQPQHF. The CDR3 DNA follows: TGTGCCAGTAGTCCGGGACAGGTGGGAAATCAGCCCCAGCATTTT. The full variable domain, rest sourced from reference TRBV19 and TRBJ1-5, is DGGITQSPKYLFRKEGQNVTLSCEQNLNHDAMYWYRQDPGQGLRLIYYSQIVNDFQKGDIAEGYSVSREKKESFPLTVTSAQKNPTAFYLCASSPGQVGNQPQHFGDGTRLSIL.

This clonotype was seen many times. The V gene is TRBV7-9, the J gene TRBJ1-2; 8 bases are a match to TRBD1. This CDR3 is 14 amino acids long. Trimming removed 5 bases from V and 8 bases from J; junction bases left unmatched: 10. Germline CDR1 SEHNR, CDR2 FQNEAQ (reference sequence). The CDR3 protein is CASSATAGGDGYTF. CDR3 nucleotides: TGTGCCAGCAGCGCAACGGCAGGGGGCGACGGCTACACCTTC. Supplemented by reference TRBV7-9 and TRBJ1-2, the full variable domain reads DTGVSQNPRHKITKRGQNVTFRCDPISEHNRLYWYRQTLGQGPEFLTYFQNEAQLEKSRLLSDRFSAERPKGSFSTLEIQRTEQGDSAMYLCASSATAGGDGYTFGSGTRLTVV.

This clonotype showed up many times. The CDR3 DNA is TGTGCCAGCAGCTTTACAGGGGCTGATGAGCAGTTCTTC. It is translated as CASSFTGADEQFF. This chain joins TRBV7-2 and TRBJ2-1; 7 nucleotides align to TRBD1. Germline CDR1 SGHTA, CDR2 FQGNSA. This CDR3 comprises 13 residues. Trimming took 3 bases from V and 8 from J; bases not matched to a gene: 4.

This chain links TRBV20-1 with TRBJ1-2; TRBD1 might be the D (6 bases). The CDR3 has 11 residues. Germline V gene sequence: CDR1 DFQATT, CDR2 SNEGSKA (reference sequence). The ends were cut back, 5 bases at V and 8 bases at J, with 12 bases in the middle. As DNA, the CDR3 is TGCAGTGCTGTCAGGGGTGAGGGCTACACCTTC. Translating it yields CSAVRGEGYTF.

Concerning this clonotype: At one boundary the junction diverges from the germline segment, which might be a read error. This sequence joins TRBV6-1 and TRBJ2-1, with D hard to call. This CDR3 spans 16 amino acids. CDR1 is MNHNS and CDR2 is SASEGT in the germline V gene. CDR3 amino acids: CASSPFPLCSYNEQLF. The CDR3 bases are TGTGCCAGCAGCCCCTTCCCACTGTGCTCCTACAATGAGCAGCTCTTC.

The chain is built from TRBV11-2 and TRBJ2-3, with 8 nucleotides matching TRBD2. The germline V gene has CDR1 SGHAT and CDR2 FQNNGV. With 5 bases clipped from V and 1 base from J, the junction kept 14 bases outside the gene matches. CDR3 length equals 18 residues. As DNA, the CDR3 is TGTGCCAGCAGCGTCCCACCCAGGGCGGGAGGACGCACAGATACGCAGTATTTT. Translation gives CASSVPPRAGGRTDTQYF.

This chain uses TRBV29-1 with TRBJ1-5, with a weak D call TRBD1 (5 bases). The germline gives CDR1 SQVTM, CDR2 ANQGSEA. This CDR3 region has 16 residues. The ends were cut back, 6 bases at V and 1 base at J, with 19 bases in the middle. CDR3 in amino acids: CSVGWGGGTSNQPQHF. As DNA, the CDR3 is TGCAGCGTAGGCTGGGGTGGGGGAACCAGCAATCAGCCCCAGCATTTT.

The chain has TRBV25-1 and TRBJ2-2; a possible D gene is TRBD1 (6 bases). V was trimmed by 8 bases and J by 3 bases, leaving 13 bases between them. Germline CDR1 and CDR2: MGHDK and SYGVNS. The CDR3 is 14 amino acids. The CDR3 spells CASGDNEHTGELFF. As DNA, the CDR3 is TGTGCCAGCGGGGACAATGAGCACACCGGGGAGCTGTTTTTT.

A single count supports this clonotype. The chain employs TRBV7-6 and TRBJ2-7; no firm D call. This CDR3 is built from 13 residues. V was clipped by 1 base and J by 4 bases, with 8 bases between them. The germline V gene has CDR1 SGHVS and CDR2 FNYEAQ. CDR3 amino acids: CASSLDGEYEQYF. The CDR3 DNA reads TGTGCCAGCAGCTTAGACGGCGAGTACGAGCAGTACTTC.

This chain connects TRBV10-3 to TRBJ2-1; D ambiguous. V was trimmed by 2 bases and J by 6 bases, leaving 2 bases between them. Germline lookup yields CDR1 ENHRY and CDR2 SYGVKD. This CDR3 comprises 11 residues. The CDR3 sequence: CAISEGNEQFF. In DNA form, the CDR3 reads TGTGCCATCAGTGAGGGCAATGAGCAGTTCTTC.

V gene TRBV4-1 combines with J gene TRBJ2-7; D is unresolved. Per the germline V gene, CDR1 is MGHRA and CDR2 is YSYEKL. Trimming cost V 0 bases and J 5 bases, with 11 bases left between them. The CDR3 sequence is 14 residues long. The CDR3 nucleotides are TGCGCCAGCAGCCAAGATACGAGTAGGAACGAGCAGTACTTC. Translating gives CASSQDTSRNEQYF.

The chain links TRBV15 to TRBJ2-1; 10 positions agree with TRBD1. Trimming at V came to 9 bases and at J to 12 bases, leaving 14 bases not matched to a gene. Germline V gene lookup returns CDR1 LNHNV and CDR2 YYDKDF (reference sequence). The CDR3 consists of 14 residues. CDR3 amino acids: CATCSGTGAYGQFF. The CDR3 bases are TGTGCCACGTGCTCCGGGACAGGGGCATATGGGCAGTTCTTC.

The rearrangement joins TRBV11-1 to TRBJ2-7; TRBD1 agrees at 8 bases. Germline values: CDR1 SGHAT, CDR2 FQDESV (reference sequence). The CDR3 runs to 17 residues. V was clipped by 5 bases and J by 2 bases; unmatched bases: 14. In DNA, the CDR3 is TGTGCCAGCAGCGATTCCATCGTACAGGGGGTGACCTACGAGCAGTACTTC. Its protein is CASSDSIVQGVTYEQYF. The full variable domain, its missing parts supplied by reference TRBV11-1 and TRBJ2-7, is EAEVAQSPRYKITEKSQAVAFWCDPISGHATLYWYRQILGQGPELLVQFQDESVVDDSQLPKDRFSAERLKGVDSTLKIQPAELGDSAMYLCASSDSIVQGVTYEQYFGPGTRLTVT.

CDR3 DNA sequence: TGTGCCAGCAGCCCAGACAGGTCCTACGAGCAGTACTTC. Translating gives CASSPDRSYEQYF. V usage is TRBV14 and J usage is TRBJ2-7; a possible D gene is TRBD1 (6 bases). CDR3 length: 13 amino acids. The ends were cut back, 4 bases at V and 1 base at J, with 8 bases in the middle. Per germline, CDR1 SGHDN and CDR2 FVKESK.

The V and J genes are TRBV7-9 and TRBJ1-1; 7 bases map to TRBD1. Germline V gene data show CDR1 as SEHNR and CDR2 as FQNEAQ (reference sequence). There are 15 residues in the CDR3. V lost 2 bases and J lost 0; bases outside the gene matches: 3. CDR3 loop: CASSLTGALNTEAFF. As DNA, the CDR3 is TGTGCCAGCAGCTTAACAGGGGCCTTGAACACTGAAGCTTTCTTT.

J is TRBJ2-1 and V is TRBV11-3; D is unresolved. This CDR3 has 14 residues. From germline, CDR1 is SGHNT and CDR2 YENEEA. Trimming pared 2 bases from V and 8 bases from J, leaving 13 bases between. The CDR3 DNA reads as TGTGCCAGCAGCTTAAGTCACTCGGGCGATGAGCAGTTCTTC. Its protein is CASSLSHSGDEQFF.

This chain links TRBV7-9 with TRBJ1-2, with D perhaps TRBD1 (5 bases). CDR3 length: 13 amino acids. Germline V gene lookup returns CDR1 SEHNR and CDR2 FQNEAQ (reference sequence). V was pared by 5 bases and J by 3 bases, with 10 bases between. The CDR3 DNA reads as TGTGCCAGCAGCCCTGCCAGGGACTATGGCTACACCTTC. Encoded protein: CASSPARDYGYTF.

The chain links TRBV9 to TRBJ1-1; D ambiguous. Trimming cost V 4 bases and J 5 bases, with 9 bases left between them. This CDR3 is built from 12 residues. The germline V gene has CDR1 SGDLS and CDR2 YYNGEE. Here the CDR3 DNA reads TGTGCCAGCAGCCCCCTGGGTACTGAAGCTTTCTTT. Residues: CASSPLGTEAFF.

The V and J genes are TRBV19 and TRBJ1-5; D is uncertain. This CDR3 has 15 residues. Trimming pared 3 bases from V and 2 bases from J, leaving 11 bases between. Germline CDR1 is LNHDA and CDR2 is SQIVND (reference sequence). The DNA of the CDR3 is TGTGCCAGTAGTATGACCGGGAACGGCAATCAGCCCCAGCATTTT. Protein product: CASSMTGNGNQPQHF.

This rearrangement joins TRBV24-1 to TRBJ2-1; perhaps D is TRBD1 or TRBD2 (7 bases each). V dropped 0 bases and J dropped 8 bases, with 13 bases sitting between them. The CDR3 sequence is 15 residues long. Germline values: CDR1 KGHDR, CDR2 SFDVKD. CDR3 protein: CATSDLYQGGDEQFF. The CDR3 DNA reads TGTGCCACCAGTGATTTGTATCAGGGGGGGGATGAGCAGTTCTTC.